One and the same sample provided the 10 T cell receptor beta chains below, sequenced in a study of regulatory T cells in long-lasting Graves disease. Time point noted: newly diagnosed GD, antithyroid drugs for less than 3 months. There was RNA extracted from PBMCs, and the TCR library was made from it. Both iRepertoire HTBI primers and Arm-PCR of CDR3 regions were used to build the TCR beta libraries. Each CDR3 protein is one row after TCRdb ran MiXCR on the multiplex PCR reads. In the table there are fewer than 500,000 distinct CDR3 sequences, about a sixth of which are singletons. These same records also appear under a second study, on T cells in Graves' hyperthyroidism and ophthalmopathy.

This specimen consisted of peripheral blood mononuclear cells (PBMCs), obtained at new diagnosis, from a patient treated with antithyroid drugs. These receptors were collected from a man aged 40-50 years with Graves disease.

The rearrangement joins TRBV14 to TRBJ2-1; D is unresolved. TRBJ2-5 explains the end of the DNA better; the J call may be wrong. Per germline, CDR1 SGHDN and CDR2 FVKESK. The CDR3 runs to 13 residues. CDR3 bases: TGTGCCAGCAGCCGCTATGGAGTAGAGACCCAGTACTTC. Protein sequence: CASSRYGVETQYF.

This clonotype came up a few times. The chain uses TRBV12-3 or TRBV12-4 and TRBJ2-1, with 10 bases identical to TRBD2. This CDR3 spans 16 amino acids. J was trimmed by 5 bases and V by 0 bases; bases with no gene match: 4. CDR3 nucleotides: TGTGCCAGCAGTTTAGCTCTAGCGGGAGTTAACAATGAGCAGTTCTTC. Amino acids: CASSLALAGVNNEQFF.

A few counts support this clonotype. V gene TRBV28 combines with J gene TRBJ2-3; 10 positions match TRBD1. The trim removed 0 bases at V and 5 bases at J, leaving 5 bases unmatched. This CDR3 has 16 residues. Germline V gene sequence: CDR1 MDHEN, CDR2 SYDVKM. The chain's CDR3 is CASSLWTGGAVDTQYF. The DNA for the CDR3 is TGTGCCAGCAGTTTATGGACAGGGGGCGCGGTAGATACGCAGTATTTT.

This clonotype was seen a few times. This chain links TRBV15 with TRBJ2-1, with 7 bases aligning to TRBD1. This CDR3 is built from 16 residues. Germline V gene sequence: CDR1 LNHNV, CDR2 YYDKDF (reference sequence). The V segment lost 3 bases and the J segment 6 bases; nucleotides outside the gene matches: 11. CDR3 residues: CATSSLSGGIGNEQFF. For the CDR3, the DNA is TGTGCCACCAGCAGCCTTTCAGGGGGTATAGGCAATGAGCAGTTCTTC.

The rearrangement uses TRBV10-1 and TRBJ2-1; D call uncertain. The V gene's germline CDR1 is WNHNN and CDR2 SYGVQD (reference sequence). The CDR3 totals 14 residues. Trimming stripped 1 base from V and 9 bases from J, with 13 bases between. CDR3 sequence reads: CASSELTGDGEQFF. The CDR3 nucleotides are TGCGCCAGCAGTGAGTTAACTGGCGATGGTGAGCAGTTCTTC.

This clonotype was detected only a few times. The chain recombines TRBV3-1 with TRBJ2-1; TRBD2 agrees at 9 bases. The length of the CDR3 is 15 residues. J was trimmed by 5 bases and V by 2 bases; bases with no gene match: 4. Germline CDR1 is LGHDT and CDR2 is YNNKEL (reference sequence). The DNA for the CDR3 is TGTGCCAGCAGCCAACTAGCGGGATTAGACAATGAGCAGTTCTTC. Translated, it gives CASSQLAGLDNEQFF.

A remark on this clonotype: A much more abundant neighbour one base away suggests this may be a read error. Without the conserved terminal phenylalanine or tryptophan, this CDR3 likely stems from a read error. The chain is built from TRBV2 and TRBJ2-5, with 11 bases fitting TRBD1. Germline lookup yields CDR1 SNHLY and CDR2 FYNNEI. V lost 6 bases, J lost 5 bases, and 8 bases stayed unmatched. The CDR3 consists of 15 residues. CDR3 DNA sequence: TGTGCCAGCAGACCGGACAGGGGGCCTACGGAGACCCAGTACCTC. Translation: CASRPDRGPTETQYL.

The sample holds many counts of this clonotype. One end of the junction is discordant with germline, which a read error may explain. The chain is built from TRBV5-1 and TRBJ2-1, with D possibly matching TRBD2 (5 bases). CDR1 is SGHRS, CDR2 YFSETQ, per germline. This CDR3 contains 15 residues. The CDR3 DNA is TGTGCCAGCAGCCTCGGCGGGCTACAATACAATGAGCAGTTCTTC. Its protein is CASSLGGLQYNEQFF.

This chain connects TRBV29-1 to TRBJ2-1; no firm D call. Trimming took 1 base from V and 9 from J, leaving 10 bases between them. Germline CDR1 reads SQVTM; CDR2 reads ANQGSEA. This CDR3 has 12 amino acids. In DNA, the CDR3 is TGCAGCGTTGAAGTAATCGAGACTGAGCAGTTCTTC. Protein product: CSVEVIETEQFF.

This clonotype turned up a few times. This chain uses TRBV20-1 with TRBJ2-1; D is undetermined. Germline V lookup: CDR1 DFQATT, CDR2 SNEGSKA (reference sequence). V lost 6 bases and J lost 10, with 22 bases in between. CDR3 length: 14 amino acids. CDR3 bases: TGCAGTGCAAAAAAATCCGGCCTTCCGTACGAGCAGTTCTTC. Translation gives CSAKKSGLPYEQFF.